Sequencing of this TCR beta chain was carried out in a study of CD8+ T cells in alopecia areata. Whole-study findings and limits: Many of the expanded lesional clones endured in scalp and blood while on tofacitinib. Both scalp clonality and the expanded CD8+ clones among the top 100 showed a significant decrease with tofacitinib. Sequencing of scalp samples also captures resident alphabeta T cells of normal skin.

RNA was extracted and reverse transcribed into cDNA as the sequencing template. Assay: immunoSEQ multiplex PCR; the TCRdb copy retains only in-frame clones and omits some. The top ten hold about 1.3% of the sample, which has around 190,000 clones, 50% to 70% seen once. This CDR3 is built from 14 residues. Germline V CDR1 and CDR2: SNHLY, FYNNEI. Trimming pared 6 bases from V and 9 bases from J, leaving 17 bases between. Only a few counts were recorded for this clone. Its antigen is as yet unknown. Stated treatment: oral pan-JAK inhibitor, 5-10 mg twice daily. It was from alopecia areata patients that lesional scalp punch biopsies and peripheral blood were collected.

This clonotype was obtained from a human donor with alopecia areata. The chain is built from TRBV2 and TRBJ1-4; D possibly corresponds to TRBD1 (5 bases). Sequencing was performed on CD4+ T cells sorted from blood, taken around week 47, from a patient treated with tofacitinib. CDR3 region: CASSVTEAAKKLFF. In nucleotides, the CDR3 is TGTGCCAGCAGCGTGACAGAGGCGGCTAAAAAACTGTTTTTT.